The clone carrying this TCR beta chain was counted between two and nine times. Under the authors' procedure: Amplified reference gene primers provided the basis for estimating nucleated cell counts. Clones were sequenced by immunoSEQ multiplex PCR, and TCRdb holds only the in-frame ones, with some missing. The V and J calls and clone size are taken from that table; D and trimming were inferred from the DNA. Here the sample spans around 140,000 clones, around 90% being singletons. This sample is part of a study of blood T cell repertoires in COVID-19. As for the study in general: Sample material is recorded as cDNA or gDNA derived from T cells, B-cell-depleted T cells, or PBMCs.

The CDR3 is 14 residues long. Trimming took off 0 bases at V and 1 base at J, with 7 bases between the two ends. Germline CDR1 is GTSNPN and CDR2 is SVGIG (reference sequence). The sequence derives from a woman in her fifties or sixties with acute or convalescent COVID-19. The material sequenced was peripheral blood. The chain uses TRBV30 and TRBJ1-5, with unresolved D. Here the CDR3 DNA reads TGTGCCTGGAGTGTACCCGGGAGCAATCAGCCCCAGCATTTT. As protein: CAWSVPGSNQPQHF.